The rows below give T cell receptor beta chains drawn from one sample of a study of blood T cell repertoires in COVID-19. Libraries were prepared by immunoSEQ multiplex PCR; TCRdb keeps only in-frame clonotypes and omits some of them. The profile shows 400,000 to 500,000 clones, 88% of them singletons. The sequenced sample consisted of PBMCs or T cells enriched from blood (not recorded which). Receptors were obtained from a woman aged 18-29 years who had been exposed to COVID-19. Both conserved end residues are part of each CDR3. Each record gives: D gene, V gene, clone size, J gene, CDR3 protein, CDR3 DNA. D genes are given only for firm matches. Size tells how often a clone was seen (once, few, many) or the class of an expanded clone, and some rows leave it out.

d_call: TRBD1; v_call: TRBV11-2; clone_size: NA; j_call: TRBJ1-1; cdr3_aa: CASSLVRTGVEAFF; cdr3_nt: TGTGCCAGCAGCTTAGTCCGGACAGGGGTGGAAGCTTTCTTT
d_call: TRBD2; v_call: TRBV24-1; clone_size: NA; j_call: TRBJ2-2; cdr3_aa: CATDPGGPTGELFF; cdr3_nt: TGTGCCACCGATCCGGGAGGGCCAACCGGGGAGCTGTTTTTT
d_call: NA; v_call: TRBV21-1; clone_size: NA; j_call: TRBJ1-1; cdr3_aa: CASSNRDRGGFTEAFF; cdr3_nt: TGTGCCAGCAGCAATAGGGACAGGGGAGGTTTCACTGAAGCTTTCTTT
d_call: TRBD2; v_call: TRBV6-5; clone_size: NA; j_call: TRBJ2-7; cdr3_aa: CATRRLAGGEQYF; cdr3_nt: TGTGCCACCCGAAGGCTAGCGGGAGGCGAGCAGTACTTC
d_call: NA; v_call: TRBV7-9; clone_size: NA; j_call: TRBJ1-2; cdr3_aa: CASSSLQVADGYTF; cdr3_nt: TGTGCCAGCAGCTCACTACAGGTGGCCGATGGCTACACCTTC
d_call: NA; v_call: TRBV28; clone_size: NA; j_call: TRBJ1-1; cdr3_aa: CASSVPGVPQNTEAFF; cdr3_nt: TGTGCCAGCAGTGTCCCAGGGGTACCGCAGAACACTGAAGCTTTCTTT
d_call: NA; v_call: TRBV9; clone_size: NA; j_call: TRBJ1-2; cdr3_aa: CASTLLEPGAHYGYTF; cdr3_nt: TGTGCCAGTACACTTTTAGAGCCAGGGGCCCACTATGGCTACACCTTC
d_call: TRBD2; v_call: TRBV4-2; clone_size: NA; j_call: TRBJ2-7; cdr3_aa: CASSQGLAGGYEQYF; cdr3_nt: TGTGCCAGCAGCCAAGGACTAGCGGGAGGCTACGAGCAGTACTTC
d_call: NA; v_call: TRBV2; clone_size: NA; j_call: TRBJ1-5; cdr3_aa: CASSRGSSNQPQHF; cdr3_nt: TGTGCCAGCAGTAGAGGGAGTAGCAATCAGCCCCAGCATTTT
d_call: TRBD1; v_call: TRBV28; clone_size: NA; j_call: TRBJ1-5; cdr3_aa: CASSFPGGIQPQHF; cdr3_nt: TGTGCCAGCAGTTTCCCAGGGGGGATTCAGCCCCAGCATTTT
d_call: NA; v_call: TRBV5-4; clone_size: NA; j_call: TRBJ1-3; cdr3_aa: CASSLARGNGNTIYF; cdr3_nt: TGTGCCAGCAGCTTGGCTCGAGGGAATGGAAACACCATATATTTT
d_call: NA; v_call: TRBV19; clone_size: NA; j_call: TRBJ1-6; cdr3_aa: CASSEQGNNSPLHF; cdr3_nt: TGTGCCAGTAGCGAACAGGGTAATAATTCACCCCTCCACTTT
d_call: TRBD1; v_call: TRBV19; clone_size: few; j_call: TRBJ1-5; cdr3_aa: CASSPPSGTGGYQPQHF; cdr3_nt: TGTGCCAGTAGTCCCCCCTCCGGGACAGGGGGATACCAGCCCCAGCATTTT
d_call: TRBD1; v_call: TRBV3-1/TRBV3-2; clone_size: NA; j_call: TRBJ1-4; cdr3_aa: CASSQGQGTGKLFF; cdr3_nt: TGTGCCAGCAGCCAAGGACAGGGAACGGGAAAACTGTTTTTT
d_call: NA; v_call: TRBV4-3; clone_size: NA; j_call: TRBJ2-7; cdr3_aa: CASSQGVGAYEQYF; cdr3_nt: TGCGCCAGCAGCCAAGGGGTAGGAGCCTACGAGCAGTACTTC
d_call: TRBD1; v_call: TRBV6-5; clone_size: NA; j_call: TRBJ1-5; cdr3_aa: CASSSGQGVQPQHF; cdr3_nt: TGTGCCAGCAGTTCGGGACAGGGGGTTCAGCCCCAGCATTTT
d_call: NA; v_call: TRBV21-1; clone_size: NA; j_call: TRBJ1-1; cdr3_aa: CASSTHTSRTGQNTEAFF; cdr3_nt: TGTGCCAGCAGCACCCACACCTCGAGGACAGGGCAGAACACTGAAGCTTTCTTT
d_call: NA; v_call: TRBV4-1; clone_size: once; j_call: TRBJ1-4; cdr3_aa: CASSQDQGRGLSTNEKLFF; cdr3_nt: TGCGCCAGCAGCCAAGATCAGGGTAGGGGTCTCTCAACTAATGAAAAACTGTTTTTT
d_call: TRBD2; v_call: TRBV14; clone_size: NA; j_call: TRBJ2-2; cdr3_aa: CASSPRLAGAMRELFF; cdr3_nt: TGTGCCAGCAGCCCCCGACTAGCGGGGGCCATGCGGGAGCTGTTTTTT
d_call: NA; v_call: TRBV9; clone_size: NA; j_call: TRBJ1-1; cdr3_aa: CASSVTGDMNTEAFF; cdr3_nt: TGTGCCAGCAGCGTAACTGGAGATATGAACACTGAAGCTTTCTTT
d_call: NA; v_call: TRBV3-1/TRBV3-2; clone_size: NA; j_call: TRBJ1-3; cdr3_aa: CASSQGTRANTIYF; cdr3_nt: TGTGCCAGCAGCCAAGGAACCAGGGCCAACACCATATATTTT
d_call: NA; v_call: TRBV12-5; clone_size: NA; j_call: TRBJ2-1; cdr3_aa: CASGPQGAGASGVYNEQFF; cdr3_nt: TGTGCTAGTGGTCCTCAGGGGGCAGGGGCTAGCGGGGTCTACAATGAGCAGTTCTTC
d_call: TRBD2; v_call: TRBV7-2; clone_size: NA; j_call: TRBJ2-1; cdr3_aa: CASSFSGGSYNEQFF; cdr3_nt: TGTGCCAGCAGCTTTAGCGGGGGGTCCTACAATGAGCAGTTCTTC
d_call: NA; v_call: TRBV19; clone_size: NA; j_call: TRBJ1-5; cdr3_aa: CASRSEDSNQPQHF; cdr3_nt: TGTGCCAGTAGGAGTGAGGATAGCAATCAGCCCCAGCATTTT
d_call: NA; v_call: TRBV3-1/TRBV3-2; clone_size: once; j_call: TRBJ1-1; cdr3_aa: CASSLAGRGNTEAFF; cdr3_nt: TGTGCCAGCAGCCTCGCCGGCAGGGGGAACACTGAAGCTTTCTTT
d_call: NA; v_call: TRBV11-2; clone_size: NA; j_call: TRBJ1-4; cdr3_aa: CASSSTQGVGEKLFF; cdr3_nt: TGTGCCAGCAGCTCCACACAGGGAGTGGGTGAAAAACTGTTTTTT
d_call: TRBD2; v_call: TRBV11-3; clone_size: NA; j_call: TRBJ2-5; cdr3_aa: CASSLEDVAGDRETQYF; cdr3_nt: TGTGCCAGCAGCTTAGAGGATGTAGCGGGAGATAGAGAGACCCAGTACTTC
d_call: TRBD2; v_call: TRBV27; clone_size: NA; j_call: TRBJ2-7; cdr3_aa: CASSLGLAGASEQYF; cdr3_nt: TGTGCCAGCAGTTTGGGGCTAGCGGGAGCTTCCGAGCAGTACTTC
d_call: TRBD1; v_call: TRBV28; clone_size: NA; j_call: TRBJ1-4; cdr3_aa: CASSFTRGREKLFF; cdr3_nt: TGTGCCAGCAGTTTTACCAGGGGGAGGGAAAAACTGTTTTTT
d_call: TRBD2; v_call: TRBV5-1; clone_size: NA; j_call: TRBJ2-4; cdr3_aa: CASSSPSGGRGENIQYF; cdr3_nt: TGCGCCAGCAGCTCACCCTCCGGGGGGAGAGGGGAAAACATTCAGTACTTC
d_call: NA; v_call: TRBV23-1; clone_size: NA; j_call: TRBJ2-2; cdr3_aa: CASSQKGGDTGELFF; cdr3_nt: TGCGCCAGCAGTCAAAAGGGGGGGGACACCGGGGAGCTGTTTTTT
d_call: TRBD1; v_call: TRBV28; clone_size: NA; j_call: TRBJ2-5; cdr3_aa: CASSPTPGQGKTQYF; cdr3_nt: TGTGCCAGCAGTCCCACGCCGGGACAGGGAAAGACCCAGTACTTC
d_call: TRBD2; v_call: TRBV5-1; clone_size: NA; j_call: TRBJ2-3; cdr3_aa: CASSLSSGGLRDTQYF; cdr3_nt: TGCGCCAGCAGCTTGTCTAGCGGGGGGCTAAGAGATACGCAGTATTTT
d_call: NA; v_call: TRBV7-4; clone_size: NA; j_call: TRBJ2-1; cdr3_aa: CASSVNLARSSYNEQFF; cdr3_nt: TGTGCCAGCAGTGTAAACCTAGCAAGGAGCTCCTACAATGAGCAGTTCTTC
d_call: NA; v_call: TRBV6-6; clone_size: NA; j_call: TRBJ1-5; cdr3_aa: CASRPQQGNNQPQHF; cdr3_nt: TGTGCCAGCAGACCCCAACAGGGTAACAATCAGCCCCAGCATTTT
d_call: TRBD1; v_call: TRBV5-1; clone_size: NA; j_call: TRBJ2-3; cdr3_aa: CASSEGQNTDTQYF; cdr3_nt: TGCGCCAGCAGCGAGGGACAGAACACAGATACGCAGTATTTT
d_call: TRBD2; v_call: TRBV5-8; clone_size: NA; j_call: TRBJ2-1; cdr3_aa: CASSWLAGAGNEQFF; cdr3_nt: TGTGCCAGCAGCTGGCTAGCGGGGGCCGGGAATGAGCAGTTCTTC
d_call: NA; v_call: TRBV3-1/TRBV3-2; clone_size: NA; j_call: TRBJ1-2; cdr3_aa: CASLSFEYGYTF; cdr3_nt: TGTGCCAGCCTTTCGTTTGAGTATGGCTACACCTTC
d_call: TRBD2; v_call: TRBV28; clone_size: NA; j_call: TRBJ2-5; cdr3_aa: CASSIAGGSETQYF; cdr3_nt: TGTGCCAGCAGCATAGCGGGGGGTTCGGAGACCCAGTACTTC
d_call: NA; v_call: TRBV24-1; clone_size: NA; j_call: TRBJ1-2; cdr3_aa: CATSDLAQGGGYTF; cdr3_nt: TGTGCCACCAGTGATTTGGCCCAGGGAGGGGGCTACACCTTC
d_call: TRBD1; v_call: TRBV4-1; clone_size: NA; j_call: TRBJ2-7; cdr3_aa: CASSQVRDRDYEQYF; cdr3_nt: TGCGCCAGCAGCCAGGTCCGGGACAGGGACTACGAGCAGTACTTC
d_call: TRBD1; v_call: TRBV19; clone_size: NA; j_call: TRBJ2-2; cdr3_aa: CASTSRGRGTGELFF; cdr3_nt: TGTGCCAGTACGTCCAGGGGGCGCGGCACCGGGGAGCTGTTTTTT
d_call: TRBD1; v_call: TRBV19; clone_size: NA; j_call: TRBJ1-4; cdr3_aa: CASTLGQQEDEKLFF; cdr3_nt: TGTGCCAGTACCCTGGGACAGCAAGAGGATGAAAAACTGTTTTTT
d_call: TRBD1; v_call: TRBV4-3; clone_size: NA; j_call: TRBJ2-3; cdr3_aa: CASSQEFGDRVLSDTQYF; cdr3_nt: TGCGCCAGCAGCCAAGAGTTTGGGGACAGGGTCCTCTCAGATACGCAGTATTTT
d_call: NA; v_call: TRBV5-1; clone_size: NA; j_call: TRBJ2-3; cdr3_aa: CASSYDMTDTQYF; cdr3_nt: TGCGCCAGCAGTTATGACATGACAGATACGCAGTATTTT
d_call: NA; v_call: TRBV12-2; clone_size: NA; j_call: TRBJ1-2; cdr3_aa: CASRLASPYRVGYGYTF; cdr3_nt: TGTGCAAGTCGCTTAGCGAGCCCTTACAGGGTAGGTTATGGCTACACCTTC
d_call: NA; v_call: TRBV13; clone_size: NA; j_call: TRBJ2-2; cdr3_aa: CASSFSPKQFLTGELFF; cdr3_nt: TGTGCCAGCAGCTTTTCCCCAAAGCAATTCCTCACCGGGGAGCTGTTTTTT
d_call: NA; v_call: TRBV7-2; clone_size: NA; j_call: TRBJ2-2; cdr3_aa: CASSLVNRVVNTGELFF; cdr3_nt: TGTGCCAGCAGCTTAGTCAACAGGGTCGTGAACACCGGGGAGCTGTTTTTT
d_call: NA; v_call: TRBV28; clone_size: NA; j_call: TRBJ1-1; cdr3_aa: CASSFQGLAEAFF; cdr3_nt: TGTGCCAGCAGTTTCCAGGGTCTCGCTGAAGCTTTCTTT
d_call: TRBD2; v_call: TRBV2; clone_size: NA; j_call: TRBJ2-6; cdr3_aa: CASMAGGSGANVLTF; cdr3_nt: TGTGCCAGCATGGCCGGGGGGTCTGGGGCCAACGTCCTGACTTTC
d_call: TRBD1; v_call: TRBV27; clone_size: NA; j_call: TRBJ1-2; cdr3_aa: CASSSPGQGFLMYGYTF; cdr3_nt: TGTGCCAGCAGTTCCCCGGGACAGGGGTTCCTAATGTATGGCTACACCTTC
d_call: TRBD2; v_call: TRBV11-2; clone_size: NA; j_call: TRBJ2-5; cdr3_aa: CASSLDPPGGKETQYF; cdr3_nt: TGTGCCAGCAGCTTAGATCCCCCGGGGGGAAAAGAGACCCAGTACTTC
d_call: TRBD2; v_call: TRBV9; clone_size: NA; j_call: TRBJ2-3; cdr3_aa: CASSVATGTRATDTQYF; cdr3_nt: TGTGCCAGCAGCGTAGCTACCGGGACTAGAGCCACAGATACGCAGTATTTT
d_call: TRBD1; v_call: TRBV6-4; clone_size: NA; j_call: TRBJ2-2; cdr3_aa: CASSDFTGGATGELFF; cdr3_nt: TGTGCCAGCAGTGACTTTACAGGGGGCGCGACCGGGGAGCTGTTTTTT
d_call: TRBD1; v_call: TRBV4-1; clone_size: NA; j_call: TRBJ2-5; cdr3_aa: CASSGVWDSGPQETQYF; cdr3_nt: TGCGCCAGCAGCGGGGTATGGGACAGCGGACCTCAAGAGACCCAGTACTTC
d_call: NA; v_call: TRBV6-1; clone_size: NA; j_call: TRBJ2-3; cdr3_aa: CASSEALGLDTQYF; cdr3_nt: TGTGCCAGCAGTGAAGCGCTAGGCCTAGATACGCAGTATTTT